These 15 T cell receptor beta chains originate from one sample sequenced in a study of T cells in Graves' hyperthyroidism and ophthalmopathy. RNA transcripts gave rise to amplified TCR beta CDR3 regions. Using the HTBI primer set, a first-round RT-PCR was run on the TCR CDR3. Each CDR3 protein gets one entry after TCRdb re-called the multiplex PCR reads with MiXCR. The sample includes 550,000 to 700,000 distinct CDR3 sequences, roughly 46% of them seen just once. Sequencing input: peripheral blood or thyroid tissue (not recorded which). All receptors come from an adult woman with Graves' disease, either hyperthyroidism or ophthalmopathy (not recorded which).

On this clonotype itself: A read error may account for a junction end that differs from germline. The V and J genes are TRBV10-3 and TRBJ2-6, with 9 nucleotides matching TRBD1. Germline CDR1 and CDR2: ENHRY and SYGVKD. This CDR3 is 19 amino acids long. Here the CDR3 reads CAISEDRGVAATGANVLTF. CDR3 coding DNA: TGTGCGATCAGTGAGGACAGGGGAGTAGCGGCAACTGGGGCCAACGTCCTGACTTTC.

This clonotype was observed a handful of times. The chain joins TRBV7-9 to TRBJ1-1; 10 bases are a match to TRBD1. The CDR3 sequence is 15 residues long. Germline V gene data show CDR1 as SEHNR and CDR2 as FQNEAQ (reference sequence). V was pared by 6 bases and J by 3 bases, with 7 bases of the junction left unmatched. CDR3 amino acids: CASSSRDRGDTEAFF. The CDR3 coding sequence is TGTGCCAGCAGTTCCCGGGACAGGGGAGACACTGAAGCTTTCTTT. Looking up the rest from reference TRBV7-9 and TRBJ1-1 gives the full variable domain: DTGVSQNPRHKITKRGQNVTFRCDPISEHNRLYWYRQTLGQGPEFLTYFQNEAQLEKSRLLSDRFSAERPKGSFSTLEIQRTEQGDSAMYLCASSSRDRGDTEAFFGQGTRLTVV.

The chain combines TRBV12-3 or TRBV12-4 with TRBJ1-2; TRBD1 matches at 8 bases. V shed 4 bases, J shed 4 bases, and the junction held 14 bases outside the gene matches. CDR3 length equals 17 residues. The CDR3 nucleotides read TGTGCCAGCAGTTCCCAAATCGGGACAGGAGAGCTCTATGGCTACACCTTC. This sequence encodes CASSSQIGTGELYGYTF.

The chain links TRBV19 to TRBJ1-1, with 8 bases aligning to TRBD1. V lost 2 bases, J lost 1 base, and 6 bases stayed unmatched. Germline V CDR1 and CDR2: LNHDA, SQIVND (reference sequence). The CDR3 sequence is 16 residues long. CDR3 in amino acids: CASSISTGGTNTEAFF. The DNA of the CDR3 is TGTGCCAGTAGTATATCAACAGGGGGGACGAACACTGAAGCTTTCTTT.

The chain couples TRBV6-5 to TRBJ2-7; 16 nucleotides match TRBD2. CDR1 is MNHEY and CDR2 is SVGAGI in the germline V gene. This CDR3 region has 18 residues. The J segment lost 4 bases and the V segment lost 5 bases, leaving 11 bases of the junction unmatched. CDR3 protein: CASSLWAGTSGRAYEQYF. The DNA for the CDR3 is TGTGCCAGCAGTCTATGGGCCGGGACTAGCGGGAGGGCGTACGAGCAGTACTTC.

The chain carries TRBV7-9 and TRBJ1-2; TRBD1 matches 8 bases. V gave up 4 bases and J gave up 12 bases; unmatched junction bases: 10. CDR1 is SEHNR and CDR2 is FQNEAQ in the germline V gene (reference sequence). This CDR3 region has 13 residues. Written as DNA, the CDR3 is TGTGCCAGCAGCTCATGGACAGGGAGTGGAAACACCTTC. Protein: CASSSWTGSGNTF.

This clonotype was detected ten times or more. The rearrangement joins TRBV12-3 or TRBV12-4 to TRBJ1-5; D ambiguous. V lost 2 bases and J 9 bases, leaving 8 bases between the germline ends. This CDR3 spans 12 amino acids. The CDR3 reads CASSLLVVPQHF. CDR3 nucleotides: TGTGCCAGCAGTTTATTAGTGGTGCCCCAGCATTTT.

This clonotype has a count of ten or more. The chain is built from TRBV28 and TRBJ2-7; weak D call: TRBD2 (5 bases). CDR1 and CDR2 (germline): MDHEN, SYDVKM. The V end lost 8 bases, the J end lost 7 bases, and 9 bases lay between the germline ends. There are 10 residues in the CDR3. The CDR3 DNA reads TGTGCCAGCGGACGCGGGGAGCAGTACTTC. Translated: CASGRGEQYF.

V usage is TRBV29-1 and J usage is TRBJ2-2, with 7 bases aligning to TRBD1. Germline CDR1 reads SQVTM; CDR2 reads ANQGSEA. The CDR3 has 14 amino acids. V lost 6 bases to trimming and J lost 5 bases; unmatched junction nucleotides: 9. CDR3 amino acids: CSVDTGTVTGELFF. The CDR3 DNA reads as TGCAGCGTCGATACCGGGACAGTTACCGGGGAGCTGTTTTTT.

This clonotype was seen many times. CDR3 region: CASSSDLQLLGYGYTF. For the CDR3, the DNA is TGTGCCAGCAGTTCGGACCTACAACTTTTGGGTTATGGCTACACCTTC. This chain uses TRBV5-6 with TRBJ1-2, with D uncertain. This CDR3 has 16 residues. V lost 5 bases to trimming and J lost 5 bases, with 22 bases between them. Looked up from germline, CDR1 is SGHDT and CDR2 is YYEEEE.

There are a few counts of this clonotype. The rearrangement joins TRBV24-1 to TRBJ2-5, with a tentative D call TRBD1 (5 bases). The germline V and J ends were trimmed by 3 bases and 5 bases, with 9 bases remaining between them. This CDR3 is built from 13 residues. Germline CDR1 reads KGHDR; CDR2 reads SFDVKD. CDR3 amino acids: CATSDDRLETQYF. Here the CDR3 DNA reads TGTGCCACCAGTGATGACAGACTCGAGACCCAGTACTTC.

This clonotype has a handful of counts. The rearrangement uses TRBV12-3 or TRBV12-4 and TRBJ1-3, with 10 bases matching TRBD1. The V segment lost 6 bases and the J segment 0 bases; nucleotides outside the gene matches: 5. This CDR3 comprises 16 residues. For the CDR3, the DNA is TGTGCCAGCAGGCCCGGGACAGGGGTCTCTGGAAACACCATATATTTT. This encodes CASRPGTGVSGNTIYF.

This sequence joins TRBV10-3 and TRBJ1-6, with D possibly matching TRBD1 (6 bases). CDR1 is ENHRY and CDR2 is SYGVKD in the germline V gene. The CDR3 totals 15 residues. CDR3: CARARRGTGGSPLHF. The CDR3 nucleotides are TGTGCTAGAGCTCGAAGGGGGACCGGCGGTTCACCCCTCCACTTT.

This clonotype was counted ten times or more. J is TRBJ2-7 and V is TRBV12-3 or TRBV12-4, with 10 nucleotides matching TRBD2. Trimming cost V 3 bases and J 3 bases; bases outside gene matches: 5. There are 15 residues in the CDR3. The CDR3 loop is CASSLGGTSDYEQYF. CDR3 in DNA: TGTGCCAGCAGTTTGGGAGGGACTAGCGACTACGAGCAGTACTTC.

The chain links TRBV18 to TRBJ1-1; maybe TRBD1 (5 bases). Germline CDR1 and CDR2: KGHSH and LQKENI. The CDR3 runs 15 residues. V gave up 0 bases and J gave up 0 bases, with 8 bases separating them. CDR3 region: CASSPPGTLNTEAFF. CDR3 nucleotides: TGTGCCAGCTCACCACCGGGGACGCTGAACACTGAAGCTTTCTTT.